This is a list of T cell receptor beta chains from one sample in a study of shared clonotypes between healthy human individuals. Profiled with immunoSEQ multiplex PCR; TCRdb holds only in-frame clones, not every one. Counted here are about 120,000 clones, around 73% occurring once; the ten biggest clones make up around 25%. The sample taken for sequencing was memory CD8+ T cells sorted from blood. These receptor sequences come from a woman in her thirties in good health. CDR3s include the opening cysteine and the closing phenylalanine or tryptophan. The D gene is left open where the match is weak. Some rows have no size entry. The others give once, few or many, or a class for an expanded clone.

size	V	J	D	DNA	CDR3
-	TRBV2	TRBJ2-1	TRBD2	TGTGCCAGCAGCCTTACTAGCGGGAGCAGAAATGAGCAGTTCTTC	CASSLTSGSRNEQFF
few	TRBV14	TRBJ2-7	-	TGTGCCAGCAGCCAAGATCGGGGCGAGCAGTACTTC	CASSQDRGEQYF
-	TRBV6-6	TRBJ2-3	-	TGTGCCAGCAGCCCCCCGGGAAGTGGGCAGTATTTT	CASSPPGSGQYF
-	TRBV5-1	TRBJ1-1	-	TGCGCCAGCAGCTTTCGGGGAGACGGGTTGAACACTGAAGCTTTCTTT	CASSFRGDGLNTEAFF
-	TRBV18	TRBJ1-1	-	TGTGCCAGCTCACTTTCAGCTGGGGCAAGGACTGAAGCTTTCTTT	CASSLSAGARTEAFF
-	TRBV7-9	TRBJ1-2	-	TGTGCCAGCAGCTCCGACTCGACTAACTATGGCTACACCTTC	CASSSDSTNYGYTF
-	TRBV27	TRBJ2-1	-	TGTGCCAGCAGCTACGTTTTTTCCCTCAATCCAGACCATGAGCAGTTCTTC	CASSYVFSLNPDHEQFF
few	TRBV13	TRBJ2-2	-	TGTGCCAGCAGCATAAGGACCGGGGAGCTGTTTTTT	CASSIRTGELFF
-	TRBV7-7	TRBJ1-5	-	TGTGCCAGCAGCACTACCGGGGACATCTATAGCAATCAGCCCCAGCATTTT	CASSTTGDIYSNQPQHF
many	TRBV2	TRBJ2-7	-	TGTGCCAGCAGTGCTAAAGTGTACGAGCAGTACTTC	CASSAKVYEQYF
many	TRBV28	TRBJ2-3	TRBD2	TGTGCCAGCAGTGAGATTGGGACTAGCGGGAGGGCCGGGTATACTACGCAGTATTTT	CASSEIGTSGRAGYTTQYF
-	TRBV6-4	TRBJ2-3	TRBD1	TGTGCCAGCAGTGACTCCACAGGGGGGTCAGATACGCAGTATTTT	CASSDSTGGSDTQYF
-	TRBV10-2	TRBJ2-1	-	TGCGCCAGCAGTGAGGGGATTGAGCAGTTCTTC	CASSEGIEQFF
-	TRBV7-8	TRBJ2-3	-	TGTGCCAGCAGCTTTTCGGCGGGATACACAGATACGCAGTATTTT	CASSFSAGYTDTQYF
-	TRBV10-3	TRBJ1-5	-	TGTGCCACCAGGGGACGGGGGTATCAGCCCCAGCATTTT	CATRGRGYQPQHF
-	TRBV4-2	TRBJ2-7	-	TGTGCCAGCAGCCCGGGGCAGGGTGGCTACGAGCAGTACTTC	CASSPGQGGYEQYF
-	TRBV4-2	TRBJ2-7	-	TGTGCCAGCAGCTTAGTAATGTCGGACTACGAGCAGTACTTC	CASSLVMSDYEQYF
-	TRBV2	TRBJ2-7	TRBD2	TGTGCCAGCAGTGAATACCAACGGGAGGGCTACGAGCAGTACTTC	CASSEYQREGYEQYF
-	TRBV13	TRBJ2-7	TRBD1	TGTGCCAGCAGCCCCGGGACAGGGAGCTACGAGCAGTACTTC	CASSPGTGSYEQYF
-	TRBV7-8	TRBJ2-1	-	TGTGCCAGCAGCACAGACCCTCTAGGGGGAGGGCGATTGAATGAGCAGTTCTTC	CASSTDPLGGGRLNEQFF
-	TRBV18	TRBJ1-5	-	TGTGCCAGCTCACCAGCCCAGCCCCAGCATTTT	CASSPAQPQHF
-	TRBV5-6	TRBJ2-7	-	TGTGCCAGCAGCTTGAACGGCAGGGTCGAGCAGTACTTC	CASSLNGRVEQYF
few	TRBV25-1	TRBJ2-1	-	TGTGCCAGCAGTGGCCCCCGGGCCTACAATGAGCAGTTCTTC	CASSGPRAYNEQFF
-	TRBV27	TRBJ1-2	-	TGTGCCAGCAGTTTCCGGGACAAGAATGGCTACACCTTC	CASSFRDKNGYTF
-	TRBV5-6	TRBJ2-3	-	TGTGCCAGCAGCCACTTGGGCCCCGACAGCACAGATACGCAGTATTTT	CASSHLGPDSTDTQYF
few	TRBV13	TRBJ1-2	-	TGTGCCAGCAGCTTAGTTGTTGTCAGGGCGGGAACAGGATTTAACTATGGCTACACCTTC	CASSLVVVRAGTGFNYGYTF
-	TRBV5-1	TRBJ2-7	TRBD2	TGCGCCCGAATAGCGGGAAACTACGAGCAGTACTTC	CARIAGNYEQYF
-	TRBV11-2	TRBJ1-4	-	TGTGCCAGCAGCTTAGAGGTGGGGCCGGGGGAAAAACTGTTTTTT	CASSLEVGPGEKLFF
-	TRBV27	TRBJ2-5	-	-	CASSFLAGGGGEQYF